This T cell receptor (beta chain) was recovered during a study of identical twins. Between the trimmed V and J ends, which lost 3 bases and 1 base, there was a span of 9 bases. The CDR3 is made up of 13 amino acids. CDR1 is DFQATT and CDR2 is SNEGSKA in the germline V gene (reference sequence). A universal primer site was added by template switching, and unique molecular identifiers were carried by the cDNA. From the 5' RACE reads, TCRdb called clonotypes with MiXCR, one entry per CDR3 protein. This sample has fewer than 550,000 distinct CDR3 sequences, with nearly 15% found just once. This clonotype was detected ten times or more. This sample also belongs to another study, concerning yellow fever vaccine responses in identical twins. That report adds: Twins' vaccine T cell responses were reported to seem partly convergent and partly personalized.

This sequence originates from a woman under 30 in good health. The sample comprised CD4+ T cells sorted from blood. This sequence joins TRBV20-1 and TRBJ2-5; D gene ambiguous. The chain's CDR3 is CSASLAPQETQYF. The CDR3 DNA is TGCAGTGCTAGCCTCGCACCCCAAGAGACCCAGTACTTC.